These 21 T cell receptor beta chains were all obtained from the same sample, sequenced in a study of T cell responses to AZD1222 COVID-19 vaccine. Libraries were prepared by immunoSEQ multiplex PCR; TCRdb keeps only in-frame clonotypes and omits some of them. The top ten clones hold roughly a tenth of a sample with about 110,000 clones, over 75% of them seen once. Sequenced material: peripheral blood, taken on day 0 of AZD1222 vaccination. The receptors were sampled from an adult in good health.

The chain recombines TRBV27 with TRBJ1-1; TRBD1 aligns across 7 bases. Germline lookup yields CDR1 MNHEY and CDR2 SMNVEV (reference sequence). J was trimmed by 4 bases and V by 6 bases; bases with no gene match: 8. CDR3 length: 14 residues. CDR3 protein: CASSGQVEGTEAFF. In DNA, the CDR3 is TGTGCCAGCAGCGGACAGGTCGAGGGCACTGAAGCTTTCTTT.

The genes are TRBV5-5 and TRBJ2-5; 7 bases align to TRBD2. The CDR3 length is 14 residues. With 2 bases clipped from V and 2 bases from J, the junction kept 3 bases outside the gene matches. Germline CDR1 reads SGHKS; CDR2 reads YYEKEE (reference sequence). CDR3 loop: CASSFGDYQETQYF. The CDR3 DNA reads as TGTGCCAGCAGCTTTGGGGACTATCAAGAGACCCAGTACTTC.

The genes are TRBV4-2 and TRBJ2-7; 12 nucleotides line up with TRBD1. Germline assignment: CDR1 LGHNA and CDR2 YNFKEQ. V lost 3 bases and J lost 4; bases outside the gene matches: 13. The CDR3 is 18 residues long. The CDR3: CASSQGMGQGALLYEQYF. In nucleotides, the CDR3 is TGTGCCAGCAGCCAGGGGATGGGACAGGGGGCTTTGTTGTACGAGCAGTACTTC.

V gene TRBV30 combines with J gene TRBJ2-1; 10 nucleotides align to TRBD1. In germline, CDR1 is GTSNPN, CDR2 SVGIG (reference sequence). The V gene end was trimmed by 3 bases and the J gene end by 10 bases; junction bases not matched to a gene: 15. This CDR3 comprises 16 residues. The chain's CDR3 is CAWRQDRGFPLEEQFF. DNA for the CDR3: TGTGCCTGGAGGCAGGACAGGGGGTTCCCCCTGGAAGAGCAGTTCTTC. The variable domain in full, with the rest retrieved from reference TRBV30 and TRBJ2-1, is SQTIHQWPATLVQPVGSPLSLECTVEGTSNPNLYWYRQAAGRGLQLLFYSVGIGQISSEVPQNLSASRPQDRQFILSSKKLLLSDSGFYLCAWRQDRGFPLEEQFFGPGTRLTVL.

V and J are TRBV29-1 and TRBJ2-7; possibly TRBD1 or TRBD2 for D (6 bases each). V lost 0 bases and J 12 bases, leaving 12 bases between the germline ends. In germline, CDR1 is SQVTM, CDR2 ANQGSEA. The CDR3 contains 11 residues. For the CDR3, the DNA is TGCAGCGTTGAAGATGGAGGGGGACGGTACTTC. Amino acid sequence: CSVEDGGGRYF.

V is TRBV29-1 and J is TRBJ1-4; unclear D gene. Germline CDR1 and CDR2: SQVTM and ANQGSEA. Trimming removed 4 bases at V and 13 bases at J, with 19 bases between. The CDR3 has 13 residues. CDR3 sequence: CSVVAQTNLGLFF. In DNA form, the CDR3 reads TGCAGCGTTGTTGCACAGACGAATCTGGGACTGTTTTTT.

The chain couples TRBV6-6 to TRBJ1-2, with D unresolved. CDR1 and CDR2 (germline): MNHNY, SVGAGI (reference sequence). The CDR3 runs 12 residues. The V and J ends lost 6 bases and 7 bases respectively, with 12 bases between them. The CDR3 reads CASSLRLGGYTF. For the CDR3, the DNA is TGTGCCAGCAGCCTGAGGTTGGGTGGCTACACCTTC.

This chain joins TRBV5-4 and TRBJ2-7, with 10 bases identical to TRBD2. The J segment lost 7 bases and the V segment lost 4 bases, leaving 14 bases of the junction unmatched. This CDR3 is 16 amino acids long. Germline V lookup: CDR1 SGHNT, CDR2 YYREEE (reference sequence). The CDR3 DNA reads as TGTGCCAGCAGCCCGAGGCCGAGCGGGAGGGCGGAGGAGCAGTACTTC. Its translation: CASSPRPSGRAEEQYF.

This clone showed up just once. CDR3 DNA: TGTGCCAGCAGCTCCCGGACACCTCTAAATGAAAAACTGTTTTTT. Translation gives CASSSRTPLNEKLFF. The genes are TRBV11-2 and TRBJ1-4; TRBD1 is a possible D gene (5 bases). CDR3 size: 15 residues. From germline, CDR1 is SGHAT and CDR2 FQNNGV. Trimming pared 4 bases from V and 5 bases from J, leaving 14 bases between. The full variable domain, with the rest looked up from reference TRBV11-2 and TRBJ1-4, is EAGVAQSPRYKIIEKRQSVAFWCNPISGHATLYWYQQILGQGPKLLIQFQNNGVVDDSQLPKDRFSAERLKGVDSTLKIQPAKLEDSAVYLCASSSRTPLNEKLFFGSGTQLSVL.

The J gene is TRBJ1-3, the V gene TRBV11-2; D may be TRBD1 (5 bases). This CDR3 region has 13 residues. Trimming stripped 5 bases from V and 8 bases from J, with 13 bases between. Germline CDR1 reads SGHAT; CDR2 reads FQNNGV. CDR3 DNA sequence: TGTGCCAGCAGCCTCCTCTTACAGGACACCATATATTTT. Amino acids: CASSLLLQDTIYF.

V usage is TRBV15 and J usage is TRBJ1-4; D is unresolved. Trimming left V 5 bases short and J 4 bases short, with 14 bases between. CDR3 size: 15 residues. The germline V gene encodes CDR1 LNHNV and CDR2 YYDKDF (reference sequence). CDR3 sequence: CATSSRAWNNEKLFF. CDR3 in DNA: TGTGCCACCAGCTCTCGGGCCTGGAATAATGAAAAACTGTTTTTT. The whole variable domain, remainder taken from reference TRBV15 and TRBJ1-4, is DAMVIQNPRYQVTQFGKPVTLSCSQTLNHNVMYWYQQKSSQAPKLLFHYYDKDFNNEADTPDNFQSRRPNTSFCFLDIRSPGLGDTAMYLCATSSRAWNNEKLFFGSGTQLSVL.

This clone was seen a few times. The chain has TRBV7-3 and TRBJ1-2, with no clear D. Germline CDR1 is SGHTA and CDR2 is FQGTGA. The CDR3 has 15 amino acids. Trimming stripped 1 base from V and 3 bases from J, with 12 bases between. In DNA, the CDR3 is TGTGCCAGCAGCTTAATGGCCGCCGGTGACTATGGCTACACCTTC. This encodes CASSLMAAGDYGYTF. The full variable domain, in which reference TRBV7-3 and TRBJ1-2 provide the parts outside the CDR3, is GAGVSQTPSNKVTEKGKYVELRCDPISGHTALYWYRQSLGQGPEFLIYFQGTGAADDSGLPNDRFFAVRPEGSVSTLKIQRTERGDSAVYLCASSLMAAGDYGYTFGSGTRLTVV.

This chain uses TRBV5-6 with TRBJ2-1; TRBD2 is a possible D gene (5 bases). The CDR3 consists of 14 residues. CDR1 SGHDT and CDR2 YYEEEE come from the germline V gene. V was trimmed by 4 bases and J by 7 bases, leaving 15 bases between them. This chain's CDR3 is CASSERGVGNEQFF. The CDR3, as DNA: TGTGCCAGCAGCGAACGGGGAGTCGGAAATGAGCAGTTCTTC.

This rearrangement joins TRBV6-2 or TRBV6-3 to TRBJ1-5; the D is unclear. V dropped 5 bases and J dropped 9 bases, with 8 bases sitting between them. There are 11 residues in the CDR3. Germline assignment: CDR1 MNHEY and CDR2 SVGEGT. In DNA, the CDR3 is TGTGCCAGCAGTGCCCGGGGGCCCCAGCATTTT. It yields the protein CASSARGPQHF.

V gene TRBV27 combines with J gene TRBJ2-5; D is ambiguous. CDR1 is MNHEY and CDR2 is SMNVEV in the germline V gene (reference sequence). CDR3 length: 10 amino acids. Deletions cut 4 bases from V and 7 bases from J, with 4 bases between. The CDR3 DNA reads TGTGCCAGCAGTTGGGGGACCCAGTACTTC. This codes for CASSWGTQYF.

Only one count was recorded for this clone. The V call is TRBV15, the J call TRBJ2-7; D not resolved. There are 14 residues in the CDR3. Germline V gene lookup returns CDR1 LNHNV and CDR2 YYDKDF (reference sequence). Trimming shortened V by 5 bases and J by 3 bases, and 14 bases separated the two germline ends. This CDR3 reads CATSFLKGDYEQYF. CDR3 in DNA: TGTGCCACCAGCTTCCTGAAGGGCGACTACGAGCAGTACTTC.

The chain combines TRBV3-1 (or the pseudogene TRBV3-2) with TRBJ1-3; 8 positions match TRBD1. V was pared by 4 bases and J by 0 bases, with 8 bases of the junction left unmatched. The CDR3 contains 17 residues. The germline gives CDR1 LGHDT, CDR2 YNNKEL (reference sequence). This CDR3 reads CASSRINRGYSGNTIYF. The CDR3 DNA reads TGTGCCAGCAGCCGGATTAACAGGGGGTACTCTGGAAACACCATATATTTT.

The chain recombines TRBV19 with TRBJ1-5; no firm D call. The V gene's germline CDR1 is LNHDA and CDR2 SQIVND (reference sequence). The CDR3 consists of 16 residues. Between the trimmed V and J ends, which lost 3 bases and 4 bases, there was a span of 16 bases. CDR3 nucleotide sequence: TGTGCCAGTAGTATCTATACGGCTCTAAGAAATCAGCCCCAGCATTTT. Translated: CASSIYTALRNQPQHF.

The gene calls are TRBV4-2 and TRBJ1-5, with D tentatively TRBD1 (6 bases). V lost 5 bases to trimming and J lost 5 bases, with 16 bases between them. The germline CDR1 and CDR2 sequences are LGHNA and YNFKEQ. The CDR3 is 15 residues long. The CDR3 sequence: CASSVDSFWDQPQHF. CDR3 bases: TGTGCCAGCAGCGTGGACAGTTTCTGGGATCAGCCCCAGCATTTT.

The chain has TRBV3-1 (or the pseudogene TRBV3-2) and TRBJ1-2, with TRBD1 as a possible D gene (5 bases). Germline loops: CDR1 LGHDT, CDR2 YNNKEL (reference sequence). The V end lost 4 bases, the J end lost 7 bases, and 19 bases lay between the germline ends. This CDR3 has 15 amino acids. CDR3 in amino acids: CASSPRQLTPRGYTF. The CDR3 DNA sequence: TGTGCCAGCAGCCCACGACAGCTCACGCCACGTGGCTACACCTTC.

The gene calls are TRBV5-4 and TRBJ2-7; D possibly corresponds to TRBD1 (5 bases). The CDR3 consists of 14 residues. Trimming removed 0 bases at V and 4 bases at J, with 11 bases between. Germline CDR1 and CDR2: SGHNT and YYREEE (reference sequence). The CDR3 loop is CASSLGGPNYEQYF. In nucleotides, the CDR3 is TGTGCCAGCAGCTTGGGGGGCCCGAATTACGAGCAGTACTTC.